These 22 T cell receptor beta chains were sequenced from one sample in a study of T cell repertoires in cytomegalovirus infection. TCRdb re-derived calls from the reads in MiXCR, one entry per CDR3 protein. The data hold about 150,000 distinct CDR3 sequences, with 30% to 40% observed a single time. Antigens of these TCRs are unknown. This specimen was CD8+ T cells from cultured PBMCs, taken from culture after CMV antigen stimulation. These receptors originate from a human donor in good health (CMV status not recorded). Some clones in this sample may be carry-over from other donors' samples.

In this sample, this clonotype turned up a few times. DNA of the CDR3: TGTGCCAGCAGCCCAAAACCATGGGGGACCGGGGTCTACAATGAGCAGTTCTTC. This codes for CASSPKPWGTGVYNEQFF. The V gene is TRBV3-1, the J gene TRBJ2-1; either TRBD1 or TRBD2 may fit D (5 bases each). The V end lost 4 bases, the J end lost 3 bases, and 22 bases lay between the germline ends. Germline V gene lookup returns CDR1 LGHDT and CDR2 YNNKEL (reference sequence). CDR3 size: 18 residues.

The chain uses TRBV2 and TRBJ1-2; perhaps TRBD1 as D (5 bases). The CDR3 totals 13 residues. Germline CDR1 reads SNHLY; CDR2 reads FYNNEI. Trimming removed 7 bases at V and 4 bases at J, with 13 bases between. CDR3 nucleotide sequence: TGTGCCAGCACTGGAGGAGGGGTCTATGGCTACACCTTC. It specifies CASTGGGVYGYTF.

This clonotype was counted at least ten times. This chain joins TRBV4-2 and TRBJ1-5, with D possibly matching TRBD1 (5 bases). V lost 0 bases and J lost 5, with 11 bases in between. The CDR3 covers 15 residues. Germline CDR1 reads LGHNA; CDR2 reads YNFKEQ. The CDR3 reads CASSQDITGDQPQHF. The CDR3 DNA reads TGTGCCAGCAGCCAAGATATTACGGGGGATCAGCCCCAGCATTTT.

This chain connects TRBV4-2 to TRBJ1-2; tentatively, D is TRBD1 (5 bases). V lost 1 base and J 4 bases, leaving 13 bases between the germline ends. The length of the CDR3 is 15 residues. Germline lookup yields CDR1 LGHNA and CDR2 YNFKEQ. The CDR3 coding sequence is TGTGCCAGCAGCCAAGCGCGTGGGGCGGTCTATGGCTACACCTTC. Translation gives CASSQARGAVYGYTF.

This clonotype was detected only a few times. The CDR3 DNA reads as TGTGCCAGCAGTTCTAACATGGACACCCTGTATAATGGCTACACCTTC. Translated, it gives CASSSNMDTLYNGYTF. The rearrangement uses TRBV12-3 or TRBV12-4 and TRBJ1-2, with D possibly matching TRBD1 (5 bases). This CDR3 is 16 amino acids long. V was pared by 4 bases and J by 6 bases, with 21 bases between.

This clonotype was recorded a few times. The CDR3 spells CASSSLGLATYNEQFF. CDR3 in DNA: TGTGCCAGTAGCAGCCTGGGACTAGCGACCTACAATGAGCAGTTCTTC. The chain combines TRBV19 with TRBJ2-1; 10 bases are shared with TRBD2. The CDR3 totals 16 residues. V was clipped by 6 bases and J by 2 bases; unmatched bases: 7. Germline V gene sequence: CDR1 LNHDA, CDR2 SQIVND (reference sequence).

This clonotype was observed a handful of times. The chain combines TRBV7-2 with TRBJ1-5, with a tentative D call TRBD1 (5 bases). The CDR3 consists of 15 residues. V was trimmed by 5 bases and J by 7 bases, leaving 18 bases between them. Germline V gives CDR1 SGHTA, CDR2 FQGNSA. In DNA form, the CDR3 reads TGTGCCAGCAGCCTACTTGGGGGGGGTTTGCAGCCCCAGCATTTT. This codes for CASSLLGGGLQPQHF.

The sample holds a few counts of this clonotype. The chain employs TRBV5-4 and TRBJ2-7; D gene unclear. V lost 1 base, J lost 4 bases, and 12 bases lay in between. Germline V CDR1 and CDR2: SGHNT, YYREEE (reference sequence). This CDR3 has 14 residues. The CDR3 sequence is CASSLIESLYEQYF. DNA of the CDR3: TGTGCCAGCAGCTTGATAGAGAGCCTGTACGAGCAGTACTTC.

The chain carries TRBV19 and TRBJ2-1, with 10 bases lining up with TRBD2. The germline V gene has CDR1 LNHDA and CDR2 SQIVND (reference sequence). This CDR3 has 15 residues. V gave up 1 base and J gave up 6 bases; unmatched junction bases: 3. CDR3 sequence: CASSIAERGGNEQFF. Here the CDR3 DNA reads TGTGCCAGTAGTATAGCCGAGCGGGGGGGCAATGAGCAGTTCTTC.

The genes are TRBV7-6 and TRBJ1-1; 9 nucleotides agree with TRBD1. The V gene end was trimmed by 5 bases and the J gene end by 4 bases; junction bases not matched to a gene: 5. Germline loops: CDR1 SGHVS, CDR2 FNYEAQ. The CDR3 is 14 amino acids. As DNA, the CDR3 is TGTGCCAGCAGCCCCCGGGACAGGGTCACTGAAGCTTTCTTT. This translates into CASSPRDRVTEAFF.

The J gene is TRBJ2-1, the V gene TRBV11-2, with D possibly TRBD2 on 6 matching bases. This CDR3 is built from 15 residues. V lost 1 base to trimming and J lost 3 bases, with 10 bases between them. Germline V gene sequence: CDR1 SGHAT, CDR2 FQNNGV. The CDR3 is CASSLGASDYNEQFF. CDR3 nucleotides: TGTGCCAGCAGCTTAGGTGCTAGCGACTACAATGAGCAGTTCTTC.

The V gene is TRBV5-4, the J gene TRBJ2-3; TRBD2 matches 8 bases. V lost 0 bases to trimming and J lost 0 bases; unmatched junction nucleotides: 3. The V gene's germline CDR1 is SGHNT and CDR2 YYREEE (reference sequence). CDR3 length: 16 residues. CDR3 amino acids: CASSLGVAGSTDTQYF. Here the CDR3 DNA reads TGTGCCAGCAGCTTGGGGGTAGCGGGGAGCACAGATACGCAGTATTTT.

This clonotype was seen only a few times. The chain couples TRBV2 to TRBJ1-2; maybe TRBD1 (5 bases). V was pared by 1 base and J by 2 bases, with 14 bases between. The CDR3 contains 16 residues. Germline CDR1 and CDR2: SNHLY and FYNNEI. CDR3 residues: CASSEGGRRGNYGYTF. CDR3 DNA sequence: TGTGCCAGCAGTGAAGGGGGAAGGAGGGGAAACTATGGCTACACCTTC.

The chain employs TRBV2 and TRBJ2-5; 8 bases agree with TRBD1. This CDR3 contains 16 residues. In germline, CDR1 is SNHLY, CDR2 FYNNEI. V gave up 3 bases and J gave up 2 bases; unmatched junction bases: 8. Here the CDR3 reads CASSDAGTGNQETQYF. The CDR3 DNA reads TGTGCCAGCAGTGACGCCGGGACAGGAAATCAAGAGACCCAGTACTTC.

The gene calls are TRBV14 and TRBJ1-1, with D maybe TRBD1 (5 bases). Trimming shortened V by 4 bases and J by 0 bases, and 15 bases separated the two germline ends. The CDR3 runs to 16 residues. The V gene's germline CDR1 is SGHDN and CDR2 FVKESK. CDR3 DNA: TGTGCCAGCAGCCCTCGGGGGGGGAATATGAACACTGAAGCTTTCTTT. Translating it yields CASSPRGGNMNTEAFF.

This clonotype was counted at least ten times. The chain combines TRBV7-2 with TRBJ1-5; D is undetermined. The V end was cut by 4 bases, the J end by 1 base, with 11 bases between. Germline CDR1 is SGHTA and CDR2 is FQGNSA. This CDR3 comprises 15 residues. The CDR3 DNA follows: TGTGCCAGCAGCTCTAGGGTCGGAAGCAATCAGCCCCAGCATTTT. Amino acid sequence: CASSSRVGSNQPQHF. Complete variable domain (other parts from reference TRBV7-2 and TRBJ1-5): GAGVSQSPSNKVTEKGKDVELRCDPISGHTALYWYRQSLGQGLEFLIYFQGNSAPDKSGLPSDRFSAERTGGSVSTLTIQRTQQEDSAVYLCASSSRVGSNQPQHFGDGTRLSIL.

This clonotype came up many times. As DNA, the CDR3 is TGTGCCAGCAGTGCCCCGGGACTAGCGGGAGAAGAGACCCAGTACTTC. It encodes CASSAPGLAGEETQYF. The chain has TRBV6-1 and TRBJ2-5; the match to TRBD2 covers 14 bases. The J segment lost 3 bases and the V segment lost 4 bases, leaving 4 bases of the junction unmatched. Germline V gene lookup returns CDR1 MNHNS and CDR2 SASEGT. This CDR3 has 16 amino acids.

This chain uses TRBV28 with TRBJ2-7, with D possibly being TRBD2 (5 bases). Germline-derived CDR1 and CDR2 are MDHEN and SYDVKM. Deletions cut 2 bases from V and 4 bases from J, with 12 bases between. There are 14 residues in the CDR3. The CDR3 sequence: CASSLGLMVYEQYF. The DNA of the CDR3 is TGTGCCAGCAGTTTAGGACTGATGGTTTACGAGCAGTACTTC.

This chain joins TRBV9 and TRBJ2-1, with a possible D match to TRBD2 (6 bases). Trimming removed 0 bases from V and 9 bases from J, with 28 bases in between. Germline V gene lookup returns CDR1 SGDLS and CDR2 YYNGEE. The CDR3 length is 19 residues. The CDR3 region has the DNA TGTGCCAGCAGCGTAGGGGGGGAGGCTATATACAGGCTGGCATCTGAGCAGTTCTTC. Amino acid sequence: CASSVGGEAIYRLASEQFF. The variable domain in full, with the rest retrieved from reference TRBV9 and TRBJ2-1, is DSGVTQTPKHLITATGQRVTLRCSPRSGDLSVYWYQQSLDQGLQFLIQYYNGEERAKGNILERFSAQQFPDLHSELNLSSLELGDSALYFCASSVGGEAIYRLASEQFFGPGTRLTVL.

This chain uses TRBV10-3 with TRBJ2-7; 8 bases are shared with TRBD2. The CDR3 sequence is 13 residues long. J was trimmed by 5 bases and V by 7 bases; bases with no gene match: 7. Germline values: CDR1 ENHRY, CDR2 SYGVKD. CDR3 residues: CAIKDGLANEQYF. The CDR3 DNA reads TGTGCCATCAAAGACGGACTAGCCAACGAGCAGTACTTC.

This clonotype was found many times. The rearrangement joins TRBV5-4 to TRBJ2-7; D perhaps matches TRBD1 (6 bases). Trimming took 6 bases from V and 7 from J, leaving 23 bases between them. The CDR3 spans 15 residues. Germline assignment: CDR1 SGHNT and CDR2 YYREEE (reference sequence). The CDR3 region has the DNA TGTGCCAGCATGATCACCGGGACACAGCCAGAAGAGCAGTACTTC. Its protein is CASMITGTQPEEQYF. Full variable domain (outside the CDR3, taken from reference TRBV5-4 and TRBJ2-7): ETGVTQSPTHLIKTRGQQVTLRCSSQSGHNTVSWYQQALGQGPQFIFQYYREEENGRGNFPPRFSGLQFPNYSSELNVNALELDDSALYLCASMITGTQPEEQYFGPGTRLTVT.

The chain links TRBV29-1 to TRBJ2-7, with D maybe TRBD1 (5 bases). This CDR3 has 13 residues. V was trimmed by 6 bases and J by 4 bases, leaving 16 bases between them. Germline V gene sequence: CDR1 SQVTM, CDR2 ANQGSEA. The CDR3 nucleotides read TGCAGCGTGTTGACAGACCTTGAATACGAGCAGTACTTC. Translation gives CSVLTDLEYEQYF.